The clone carrying this T cell receptor beta chain is medium-sized by share. Its antigen is not identified. TCRdb ran MiXCR on the 5' RACE reads and lists one entry per CDR3 protein. Of more than 25,000 distinct CDR3 sequences listed, 5.3% are singletons. CDR1 is SGDLS, CDR2 YYNGEE, per germline. This CDR3 is 14 amino acids long. V was cut by 1 base and J by 6 bases, with 10 bases left in between. These data belong to a study of CD8 T cells in ankylosing spondylitis. Study observations and caveats: What appeared characteristic of ankylosing spondylitis blood was a TCR beta motif of about eight highly homologous variants.

J is TRBJ2-2 and V is TRBV9; no reliable D call. Sequenced sample: blood, either unsorted or a sorted T cell fraction (not recorded which). The sequence was obtained from a female donor with ankylosing spondylitis or in good health (not recorded which). The CDR3 protein is CASSVRVAAGELFF. The CDR3 bases are TGTGCCAGCAGCGTAAGGGTGGCGGCCGGGGAGCTGTTTTTT.